The 26 T cell receptor beta chains listed next were all sequenced from one sample in a study of cytomegalovirus exposure and HLA in healthy donors. PCR employed 60 Vbeta and 13 Jbeta primers. Here immunoSEQ multiplex PCR was the method, and the copy in TCRdb shows in-frame clones only, minus some. This table has roughly 180,000 clones, over 65% appearing once. Sequencing was done on a sample of PBMCs. Source of these receptors: a man younger than 35 in good health and CMV-seronegative.

The chain recombines TRBV5-4 with TRBJ2-3; a weak D match, TRBD1 (7 bases). Germline loops: CDR1 SGHNT, CDR2 YYREEE (reference sequence). The CDR3 has 14 amino acids. Between the trimmed V and J ends, which lost 9 bases and 4 bases, there was a span of 18 bases. The CDR3 DNA sequence: TGTGCCATCCAGGGGGGATTGAGCCCAGATACGCAGTATTTT. Amino acid sequence: CAIQGGLSPDTQYF.

The genes are TRBV10-2 and TRBJ1-2; TRBD1 might be the D (5 bases). With 3 bases removed from V and 6 bases from J, the gap between germline ends came to 20 bases. Germline V gene data show CDR1 as WSHSY and CDR2 as SAAADI. The CDR3 totals 16 residues. CDR3 in amino acids: CASSDTLSGGRNGYTF. In nucleotides, the CDR3 is TGCGCCAGCAGTGACACCCTATCGGGGGGAAGGAATGGCTACACCTTC.

The J gene is TRBJ2-7, the V gene TRBV30; weak D call: TRBD2 (6 bases). V dropped 3 bases and J dropped 7 bases, with 13 bases sitting between them. Germline V gene data show CDR1 as GTSNPN and CDR2 as SVGIG (reference sequence). The CDR3 length is 12 residues. The CDR3 bases are TGTGCCTGGAGCGGCGGGGTTCGGGAGCAGTACTTC. Translated: CAWSGGVREQYF.

The chain has TRBV6-5 and TRBJ2-5; TRBD2 is a possible D gene (6 bases). The CDR3 consists of 14 residues. Germline V gene sequence: CDR1 MNHEY, CDR2 SVGAGI. The V end was cut by 7 bases, the J end by 7 bases, with 19 bases between. The DNA of the CDR3 is TGTGCCAGCACCACCGTAGGGGAGGTCGGGACCCAGTACTTC. Translated: CASTTVGEVGTQYF.

This rearrangement joins TRBV19 to TRBJ2-5; 11 bases are shared with TRBD1. Germline V CDR1 and CDR2: LNHDA, SQIVND (reference sequence). The CDR3 length is 14 residues. Losses at the gene ends were 4 bases for V and 4 bases for J; bases not matched to a gene: 2. The CDR3 DNA follows: TGTGCCAGTAGTAGTGGGACAGGGGGAGAGACCCAGTACTTC. It yields the protein CASSSGTGGETQYF.

The rearrangement uses TRBV15 and TRBJ2-1; tentatively, D is TRBD2 (5 bases). V lost 3 bases and J 4 bases, leaving 7 bases between the germline ends. The CDR3 totals 13 residues. From germline, CDR1 is LNHNV and CDR2 YYDKDF (reference sequence). In DNA form, the CDR3 reads TGTGCCACCAGCAGCGGGGAGTACAATGAGCAGTTCTTC. Encoded protein: CATSSGEYNEQFF.

The table lists this clone with a few counts. The chain joins TRBV2 to TRBJ2-3; 10 positions agree with TRBD1. The CDR3 is made up of 15 amino acids. Germline CDR1 and CDR2: SNHLY and FYNNEI. V lost 5 bases and J lost 4; bases outside the gene matches: 6. This CDR3 reads CASSRTGGFPDTQYF. The CDR3, as DNA: TGTGCCAGCAGTCGGACAGGGGGGTTCCCAGATACGCAGTATTTT. Combining the CDR3 with reference TRBV2 and TRBJ2-3 gives the whole variable domain EPEVTQTPSHQVTQMGQEVILRCVPISNHLYFYWYRQILGQKVEFLVSFYNNEISEKSEIFDDQFSVERPDGSNFTLKIRSTKLEDSAMYFCASSRTGGFPDTQYFGPGTRLTVL.

The rearrangement links TRBV18 to TRBJ1-5; D is uncertain. Per the germline V gene, CDR1 is KGHSH and CDR2 is LQKENI. This CDR3 has 15 amino acids. V lost 2 bases to trimming and J lost 5 bases, with 13 bases between them. The chain's CDR3 is CASSPNGVRDQPQHF. The CDR3 DNA reads TGTGCCAGCTCACCAAATGGCGTTCGGGATCAGCCCCAGCATTTT.

The chain has TRBV5-4 and TRBJ2-3; D is undetermined. Trimming cost V 0 bases and J 0 bases, with 5 bases left between them. There are 14 residues in the CDR3. Germline values: CDR1 SGHNT, CDR2 YYREEE (reference sequence). CDR3 sequence (DNA): TGTGCCAGCAGCTTGGCCCAGAGCACAGATACGCAGTATTTT. As protein: CASSLAQSTDTQYF.

This clone was counted a few times. The V call is TRBV30, the J call TRBJ2-3; TRBD2 matches 8 bases. Germline V lookup: CDR1 GTSNPN, CDR2 SVGIG (reference sequence). The length of the CDR3 is 16 residues. V lost 5 bases and J lost 6; bases outside the gene matches: 16. The chain's CDR3 is CAWSPGLETSMDTQYF. The CDR3 nucleotides read TGTGCCTGGTCCCCGGGACTAGAAACCTCAATGGATACGCAGTATTTT.

The chain employs TRBV28 and TRBJ1-2; 8 bases line up with TRBD1. V dropped 2 bases and J dropped 6; count of bases not matched to a gene: 17. Germline CDR1 MDHEN, CDR2 SYDVKM. This CDR3 region has 18 residues. CDR3 DNA: TGTGCCAGCAGTTTAGGTGGGGCAGGGGGCGCAGTCATGAATGGCTACACCTTC. Amino acids: CASSLGGAGGAVMNGYTF.

The rearrangement uses TRBV30 and TRBJ1-1; D is unresolved. Germline V gives CDR1 GTSNPN, CDR2 SVGIG (reference sequence). The CDR3 spans 12 residues. V was trimmed by 3 bases and J by 6 bases, leaving 11 bases between them. The CDR3 is CAWSERPAEAFF. The CDR3 nucleotides are TGTGCCTGGAGCGAGCGACCCGCTGAAGCTTTCTTT.

This rearrangement joins TRBV6-5 to TRBJ1-1; no reliable D call. This CDR3 spans 13 amino acids. In germline, CDR1 is MNHEY, CDR2 SVGAGI. With 5 bases removed from V and 3 bases from J, the gap between germline ends came to 10 bases. As DNA, the CDR3 is TGTGCCAGCAGTACCGCGATGGACACTGAAGCTTTCTTT. Encoded protein: CASSTAMDTEAFF.

The V and J genes are TRBV18 and TRBJ1-2; no clear D. Germline V lookup: CDR1 KGHSH, CDR2 LQKENI. Trimming stripped 2 bases from V and 2 bases from J, with 12 bases between. This CDR3 region has 15 residues. CDR3 nucleotide sequence: TGTGCCAGCTCACCAAAATCACCGCAGAACTATGGCTACACCTTC. Its translation: CASSPKSPQNYGYTF.

The chain joins TRBV6-1 to TRBJ1-2; tentatively, D is TRBD1 (6 bases). Germline lookup yields CDR1 MNHNS and CDR2 SASEGT. The CDR3 contains 15 residues. Trimming left V 10 bases short and J 2 bases short, with 20 bases between. CDR3: CAITEVGGSNYGYTF. The CDR3 DNA reads TGTGCCATCACGGAAGTTGGGGGCTCGAACTATGGCTACACCTTC.

The CDR3 here is CASGQGVSYEQYF. The CDR3 DNA reads as TGTGCCAGCGGACAGGGGGTCTCCTACGAGCAGTACTTC. The chain is built from TRBV2 and TRBJ2-7; TRBD1 agrees at 10 bases. The CDR3 is 13 amino acids. CDR1 and CDR2 from the germline V gene are SNHLY and FYNNEI. V dropped 8 bases and J dropped 0; count of bases not matched to a gene: 1.

The chain combines TRBV29-1 with TRBJ2-3; the match to TRBD2 covers 12 bases. CDR3 length: 17 residues. CDR1 and CDR2 (germline): SQVTM, ANQGSEA. With 0 bases clipped from V and 6 bases from J, the junction kept 10 bases outside the gene matches. CDR3: CSVEDPTSGSYADTQYF. The CDR3 nucleotides are TGCAGCGTTGAAGACCCGACTAGCGGGAGTTATGCGGATACGCAGTATTTT.

This clone has more than one count but fewer than ten. The chain combines TRBV28 with TRBJ1-6; tentative D call: TRBD1 (6 bases). Deletions cut 7 bases from V and 10 bases from J, with 17 bases between. Germline V CDR1 and CDR2: MDHEN, SYDVKM. The CDR3 consists of 14 residues. CDR3 DNA: TGTGCCAGCACCCCAGGGGTGGTAGGGTCACCCCTCCACTTT. This gives the protein CASTPGVVGSPLHF. The full variable domain, with the rest looked up from reference TRBV28 and TRBJ1-6, is DVKVTQSSRYLVKRTGEKVFLECVQDMDHENMFWYRQDPGLGLRLIYFSYDVKMKEKGDIPEGYSVSREKKERFSLILESASTNQTSMYLCASTPGVVGSPLHFGNGTRLTVT.

This chain joins TRBV5-1 and TRBJ2-5, with 8 bases fitting TRBD1. Gene TRBJ2-7 matches the end of the DNA better, so the J call may be wrong. Per germline, CDR1 SGHRS and CDR2 YFSETQ. The CDR3 extends over 15 amino acids. The CDR3 loop is CASRVETGDTYEQYF. Written as DNA, the CDR3 is TGCGCCAGCAGAGTCGAGACAGGGGATACCTACGAGCAGTACTTC.

About this clone: A read error may account for a junction end that differs from germline. Other DNA variants within this sample encode the same CDR3. The V call is TRBV5-6, the J call TRBJ1-2; D is undetermined. The CDR3 sequence is 13 residues long. The germline V gene encodes CDR1 SGHDT and CDR2 YYEEEE. The CDR3 sequence: CASSLAPTYGYTF. The CDR3 nucleotides read TGTGCCAGCAGCTTGGCGCCTACCTATGGTTACACCTTC.

This chain uses TRBV6-1 with TRBJ1-1; 7 nucleotides agree with TRBD1. The CDR3 covers 14 residues. From germline, CDR1 is MNHNS and CDR2 SASEGT. Germline trimming cut 6 bases from V and 1 base from J; bases unmatched to any gene: 5. In DNA form, the CDR3 reads TGTGCCAGCAGCCAGGGACAGACGAACACTGAAGCTTTCTTT. Protein: CASSQGQTNTEAFF.

The chain is built from TRBV19 and TRBJ2-3; tentatively, D is TRBD2 (9 bases). Germline-derived CDR1 and CDR2 are LNHDA and SQIVND (reference sequence). V was trimmed by 6 bases and J by 3 bases, leaving 28 bases between them. There are 19 residues in the CDR3. The CDR3 nucleotides read TGTGCCAGTAGCTCCCCCAGGGGGCGGGAGGGCCTAGCTACAGATACGCAGTATTTT. Its translation: CASSSPRGREGLATDTQYF.

This clone was seen a single time. The CDR3 spells CASSYQEGYGYTF. The CDR3 coding sequence is TGCGCCAGCAGCTATCAGGAAGGCTATGGCTACACCTTC. The rearrangement joins TRBV4-1 to TRBJ1-2; D is uncertain. Germline loops: CDR1 MGHRA, CDR2 YSYEKL. V dropped 5 bases and J dropped 4 bases, with 11 bases sitting between them. The CDR3 sequence is 13 residues long.

The CDR3 region has the DNA TGTGCCAGCAGTTACTCTGTTCAGGGAACGAACACTGAAGCTTTCTTT. Translation gives CASSYSVQGTNTEAFF. The rearrangement links TRBV6-5 to TRBJ1-1, with D maybe TRBD1 (5 bases). Trimming left V 0 bases short and J 1 base short, with 12 bases between. The CDR3 is 16 amino acids. Germline V gives CDR1 MNHEY, CDR2 SVGAGI.

This clone was seen a handful of times. The chain uses TRBV5-1 and TRBJ1-2, with 11 bases that match TRBD1. Germline V gene data show CDR1 as SGHRS and CDR2 as YFSETQ. Trimming took 5 bases from V and 4 from J; bases not matched to a gene: 7. This CDR3 is built from 15 residues. The CDR3 sequence: CASRSGQGAGYGYTF. The DNA of the CDR3 is TGCGCCAGCAGATCTGGACAGGGGGCGGGCTATGGCTACACCTTC.

In the case of this clone: Additional DNA sequences in this sample encode the identical CDR3. The chain joins TRBV5-1 to TRBJ2-7; 10 positions match TRBD1. The trim removed 8 bases at V and 2 bases at J, leaving 7 bases unmatched. From germline, CDR1 is SGHRS and CDR2 YFSETQ. CDR3 length equals 14 residues. The DNA for the CDR3 is TGCGCCAGTTCCCTAGGACAGGGGGCCTACGAGCAGTACTTC. Translating it yields CASSLGQGAYEQYF.